A single sample is the source of the 8 T cell receptor beta chains below, sequenced in a study of cytomegalovirus exposure and HLA in healthy donors. With 60 Vbeta and 13 Jbeta primers, the PCR was carried out. Clones were read by immunoSEQ multiplex PCR, and TCRdb kept only the in-frame ones, dropping some. The sample totals about 210,000 clones; its top ten clones hold roughly 0.98%. Specimen: PBMCs. These receptors all stem from a woman aged 25 to 39 in good health and CMV-seropositive.

V and J are TRBV5-5 and TRBJ1-5; D not certain. Trimming pared 0 bases from V and 4 bases from J, leaving 5 bases between. Germline V lookup: CDR1 SGHKS, CDR2 YYEKEE (reference sequence). The length of the CDR3 is 13 residues. The CDR3 reads CASSLGPNQPQHF. The DNA of the CDR3 is TGTGCCAGCAGCTTGGGGCCGAATCAGCCCCAGCATTTT.

This chain links TRBV30 with TRBJ1-5, with D unresolved. The CDR3 is 14 amino acids. Germline V lookup: CDR1 GTSNPN, CDR2 SVGIG (reference sequence). Trimming cost V 0 bases and J 2 bases, with 8 bases left between them. CDR3 amino acids: CAWSVPGGNQPQHF. The CDR3 nucleotides are TGTGCCTGGAGTGTTCCGGGTGGCAATCAGCCCCAGCATTTT. The full variable domain, completed using reference TRBV30 and TRBJ1-5, is SQTIHQWPATLVQPVGSPLSLECTVEGTSNPNLYWYRQAAGRGLQLLFYSVGIGQISSEVPQNLSASRPQDRQFILSSKKLLLSDSGFYLCAWSVPGGNQPQHFGDGTRLSIL.

The V and J genes are TRBV14 and TRBJ2-1, with D possibly matching TRBD2 (5 bases). This CDR3 has 15 amino acids. Trimming took 4 bases from V and 2 from J, leaving 12 bases between them. Looked up from germline, CDR1 is SGHDN and CDR2 is FVKESK. The CDR3 region has the DNA TGTGCCAGCAGCCCGTACACTAGTCCCTACAATGAGCAGTTCTTC. Its protein product is CASSPYTSPYNEQFF.

Concerning this clone itself: This CDR3 fails to terminate in the conserved phenylalanine or tryptophan, so it likely reflects a read error. V gene TRBV7-9 combines with J gene TRBJ2-7; D perhaps matches TRBD1 (6 bases). The CDR3 runs to 14 residues. Deletions cut 2 bases from V and 5 bases from J, with 13 bases between. Per the germline V gene, CDR1 is SEHNR and CDR2 is FQNEAQ (reference sequence). The CDR3 loop is CASSLIQGNHEQYL. The CDR3 DNA reads as TGTGCCAGCAGCTTAATCCAGGGGAACCACGAGCAGTACCTC.

This sequence joins TRBV7-9 and TRBJ2-1; D might be TRBD1 (6 bases). The CDR3 loop spans 13 amino acids. V lost 1 base to trimming and J lost 12 bases, with 13 bases between them. The germline V gene encodes CDR1 SEHNR and CDR2 FQNEAQ (reference sequence). CDR3 sequence reads: CASSLGGPRGQFF. The CDR3 DNA reads as TGTGCCAGCAGCTTAGGCGGGCCCAGGGGGCAGTTCTTC.

The J gene is TRBJ1-5, the V gene TRBV6-5; no clear D gene. Germline V CDR1 and CDR2: MNHEY, SVGAGI. The CDR3 extends over 15 amino acids. V lost 6 bases, J lost 4 bases, and 16 bases lay in between. The CDR3 spells CASRPLDGENQPQHF. CDR3 DNA sequence: TGTGCCAGCAGACCCCTTGACGGAGAGAATCAGCCCCAGCATTTT.

J is TRBJ1-3 and V is TRBV5-1; maybe TRBD1 (6 bases). V gave up 4 bases and J gave up 3 bases, with 11 bases separating them. Germline values: CDR1 SGHRS, CDR2 YFSETQ. The CDR3 length is 14 residues. CDR3 DNA: TGCGCCAGCAGCCAGGACAGTCTTGGAAACACCATATATTTT. This sequence encodes CASSQDSLGNTIYF.

This chain links TRBV28 with TRBJ1-2; no clear D. Germline CDR1 and CDR2: MDHEN and SYDVKM. The CDR3 is made up of 13 amino acids. Deletions cut 10 bases from V and 0 bases from J, with 12 bases between. CDR3 DNA sequence: TGTGCCATCACTTCCGGGACTAACTATGGCTACACCTTC. Its translation is CAITSGTNYGYTF.